Here is one T cell receptor beta chain with its context. What antigen it recognizes has not been identified. Base qualities are not provided; no much larger clone lies one nucleotide away. The data were taken from a study of T cells in Graves' hyperthyroidism and ophthalmopathy (dated by TCRdb to the late 2010s). With regard to the full study: Peripheral blood was sampled at the time of initial diagnosis, prior to any treatment. The 100 or so discovery patients were randomly split 7:3 into training and test sets. TCR V-J signatures able to tell the groups apart were searched for in a discovery cohort of some 100 patients, of whom around 42 had Graves' ophthalmopathy and around 58 had stable Graves' hyperthyroidism. In more than 5 Graves' hyperthyroidism patients, the study also compared T-cell repertoires from thyroid tissue with T-cell repertoires from blood. Following sampling, methimazole starting at 30 mg daily was given to hyperthyroidism patients, and high-dose intravenous methylprednisolone was given to ophthalmopathy patients. TCR Vbeta CDR3 sequencing of fewer than 150 peripheral blood samples (more than 40 ophthalmopathy, some 75 hyperthyroidism and roughly 17 progressor patients) is reported in the paper. Prospective prediction of ophthalmopathy was tested in an independent validation cohort consisting of 18 hyperthyroidism patients and 17 patients who later progressed to ophthalmopathy. Summary of the overall study and its limitations: A 13 V-J signature model separated ophthalmopathy from stable hyperthyroidism, with roughly 88% sensitivity and 81% to 82% specificity in cross-validation and 80%/75% in testing. In validation, the model predicted progression to ophthalmopathy a median of approximately 6.3 months before onset, with about 70% sensitivity and 72.22% specificity. Sample size was not statistically predetermined, and investigators were not blinded to group allocation. Most expanded thyroid clonotypes (frequency above 0.001) were also detected in blood, suggesting blood repertoires may reflect thyroid immune responses.

The germline V gene encodes CDR1 MDHEN and CDR2 SYDVKM. The junction carries 15 bases between V and J, which are trimmed by 5 bases and 5 bases respectively. The CDR3 runs 14 amino acids, cysteine and phenylalanine included. The CDR3 DNA has 42 bases and is translated from base 1. TCR beta CDR3 regions were amplified from RNA transcripts. For the first round of RT-PCR on the TCR CDR3, the HTBI primer set was used together with the Qiagen OneStep RT-PCR kit. Libraries were constructed in a second round of multiplex PCR, after which size selection and purification were carried out. The libraries were sequenced on an Illumina HiSeq2000 using paired-end 100 bp reads. As for the original processing: SOAPnuke was used to process the raw data, throwing out any read that contained adapters or uncalled bases, had a mean Phred below 15, or lacked an exact constant-primer or identifier match. High-quality paired reads were merged using COPE v1.2.5, and each unique nucleotide sequence was defined as a clonotype. MiTCR v1.1 was used to align the clonotypes against IMGT TRBV, TRBD and TRBJ reference segments. Analysis was restricted to V-J combinations with a frequency above 0.0001, which covered approximately 99% of repertoires. A TCS score was defined as the ratio between F50 (clonal expansion) and ExV (chaos), using BLOSUM62-based TCRdist between CDR3 peptides within each V-J. Welch's t-statistics and random forest reduced fewer than 600 V-J features to some 14, which were used in a naive Bayes classifier (R e1071). Clones were called with MiXCR by TCRdb after fastp trimmed the public reads at Q25, and only in-frame beta chains were retained. Identical CDR3 proteins give one entry, which carries the most common genes and DNA. These V and J calls are TCRdb output, not the study's own analysis. The sample data list hundreds of thousands of distinct CDR3 sequences, and approximately 14% of these were observed just once. Of the sample, roughly 10% is held by the ten largest clones.

Graves' hyperthyroidism was defined as stable when no progression to ophthalmopathy occurred over 18 months of follow-up. Hyperthyroidism patients were newly diagnosed, with disease duration under 2 months, and aged 18 to 65 years. Patients with uncontrolled infections, other autoimmune diseases, pregnancy or lactation were excluded. Diagnoses relied on clinical symptoms, serum thyroxine and TRAb, thyroid ultrasound and orbital computed tomography. PBMCs were separated from 10 ml of fresh peripheral blood using Ficoll-Paque density gradient centrifugation. Trizol reagent was used to extract total RNA, and RNA quality was then checked on an Agilent 2100 Bioanalyzer.

The sequence was collected from a woman between 18 and 29 years old with Graves' hyperthyroidism. The sequence is built from TRBV28 and TRBJ1-2, with TRBD1 as a weak D call on 6 bases. The sequencing sample was made of blood. The sequenced DNA is TGTGCCAGCAGTCCATCCGGGGGGCGATATGGCTACACCTTC. Its protein reads: CASSPSGGRYGYTF.